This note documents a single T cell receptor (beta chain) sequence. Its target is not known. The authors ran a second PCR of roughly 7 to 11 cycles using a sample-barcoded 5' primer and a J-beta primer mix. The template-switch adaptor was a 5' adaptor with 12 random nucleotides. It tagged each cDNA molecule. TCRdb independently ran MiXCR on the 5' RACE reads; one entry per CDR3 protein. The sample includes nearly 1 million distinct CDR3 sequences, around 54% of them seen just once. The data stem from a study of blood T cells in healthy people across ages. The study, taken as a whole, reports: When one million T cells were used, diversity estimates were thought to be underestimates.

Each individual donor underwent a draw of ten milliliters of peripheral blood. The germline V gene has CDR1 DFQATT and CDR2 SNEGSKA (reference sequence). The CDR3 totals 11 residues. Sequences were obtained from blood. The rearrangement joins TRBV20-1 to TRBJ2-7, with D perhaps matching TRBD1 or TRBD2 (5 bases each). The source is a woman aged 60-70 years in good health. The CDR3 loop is CRVGDSYEQYF. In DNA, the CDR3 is TGCAGGGTGGGGGACTCCTACGAGCAGTACTTC.